These T cell receptor beta chains were read from a single sample in a study of blood T cell repertoires in COVID-19. The method was immunoSEQ multiplex PCR; TCRdb's version includes in-frame clones alone and lacks a portion of them. The data contain a few hundred thousand clones, about 90% of them singletons. The sequenced material came from peripheral blood. These TCRs come from a woman between 50 and 59 years old with acute or convalescent COVID-19. Both conserved end residues are trimmed from each CDR3. The order of the fields is clone size, V gene, D gene, J gene, CDR3 protein. D genes are given only for firm matches. Clone size is stated in some rows and not others, as once, few, many or a class when expanded.

>few|TRBV2|TRBD1|TRBJ1-2
ASSSGQGGYT
>.|TRBV28|.|TRBJ2-7
ASRTQGPTYEQY
>.|TRBV19|.|TRBJ1-1
ASSIPTTEENTEAF
>.|TRBV18|TRBD1|TRBJ1-6
ASSPAGTGNSPLH
>.|TRBV27|TRBD1|TRBJ1-5
ASSYTGGSNQPQH
>.|TRBV19|TRBD2|TRBJ2-1
ATGTSGRGWYNEQF
>.|TRBV9|TRBD1|TRBJ2-2
ASTRTGSPGELF
>.|TRBV7-9|.|TRBJ2-7
ASSSLRDSYEQY
>.|TRBV10-3|TRBD2|TRBJ2-1
AISDRVGLAGGSSYNEQF
>once|TRBV19|TRBD1|TRBJ1-4
ASSATGVVEKLF
>.|TRBV30|.|TRBJ1-4
AWSRGADEKLF
>.|TRBV3-1/TRBV3-2|TRBD1|TRBJ2-7
ASSQGTGLGEQY
>few|TRBV18|.|TRBJ2-1
ASSTAVKYNEQF
>once|TRBV3-1/TRBV3-2|.|TRBJ2-7
ASSQRWASMDEQY
>.|TRBV29-1|.|TRBJ2-5
SVARVMETQY
>.|TRBV29-1|.|TRBJ1-4
SVEGQLGEKLF
>.|TRBV7-7|TRBD1|TRBJ2-1
ASSLTPGGTGHEQF
>.|TRBV5-6|TRBD1|TRBJ1-1
ASSPYRQGAQKAEAF
>once|TRBV11-3|TRBD1|TRBJ2-5
ASSSGGEETQY
>.|TRBV27|.|TRBJ2-3
ASKGRRTVTDTQY
>once|TRBV5-1|.|TRBJ2-1
ASSSAPGSFRNEQF
>few|TRBV5-4|.|TRBJ2-7
ASSLPAASSYEQY
>.|TRBV28|TRBD1|TRBJ2-7
ASSLGTGEIDEQY
>few|TRBV9|.|TRBJ1-1
ASSAIWRSEDTEAF
>.|TRBV30|TRBD1|TRBJ2-3
AWSVRPGRGKMDTQY
>.|TRBV5-6|TRBD1|TRBJ1-2
ASSWTGSGYGYT
>.|TRBV7-9|TRBD2|TRBJ2-7
ASRPGTSGSYEQY
>.|TRBV18|.|TRBJ1-4
ASSPTPRTTASATNEKLF
>.|TRBV6-1|.|TRBJ1-5
ASSEAGVPYSNQPQH
>once|TRBV12-3/TRBV12-4|TRBD1|TRBJ1-5
ASSPRTGGQH
>.|TRBV27|.|TRBJ1-1
ASSTLDSGMNTEAF